One TCR beta chain is described in this entry. This entry is derived from a study of T cells in Graves' hyperthyroidism and ophthalmopathy. CDR1 and CDR2 (germline): ENHRY, SYGVKD. The V and J ends lost 6 bases and 5 bases respectively, with 13 bases between them. CDR3 length equals 13 residues. TCR beta CDR3 regions were amplified from RNA transcripts. HTBI primers were used for first-round RT-PCR of the TCR CDR3. TCRdb processed the multiplex PCR reads anew with MiXCR; each CDR3 protein has one entry. The top ten clones hold around 3.9% of a sample with some 620,000 distinct CDR3 sequences, around 15% of them seen once. It was less than 13 ml of fresh peripheral blood that supplied the PBMCs.

V usage is TRBV10-3 and J usage is TRBJ1-2; D possibly corresponds to TRBD1 (5 bases). Sequenced material: blood. The clonotype originates from a woman aged 25 to 39 with Graves' hyperthyroidism. CDR3 protein: CAISHGTDYGYTF. The CDR3 nucleotides read TGTGCCATCAGCCACGGGACTGATTATGGCTACACCTTC.